The 25 T cell receptor beta chains in this list originate from one sample, sequenced in a study of blood T cell repertoires in COVID-19. Sequenced by immunoSEQ multiplex PCR; TCRdb stores in-frame clones only, minus some. In the table there are over 300,000 clones, about nine tenths of which are singletons. Sequencing was carried out using PBMCs or T cells enriched from blood (not recorded which). Every receptor here comes from a woman between 18 and 29 years old who had recovered from COVID-19.

The chain joins TRBV7-9 to TRBJ2-7; D gene unclear. The CDR3 has 13 amino acids. Trimming removed 2 bases from V and 7 bases from J, with 12 bases in between. In germline, CDR1 is SEHNR, CDR2 FQNEAQ (reference sequence). This chain's CDR3 is CASSLFYTSEQYF. The CDR3 DNA reads as TGTGCCAGCAGCTTATTCTATACCTCAGAGCAGTACTTC.

This clone showed up just once. The chain is built from TRBV15 and TRBJ2-3; the match to TRBD1 covers 10 bases. Germline CDR1 is LNHNV and CDR2 is YYDKDF (reference sequence). With V trimmed by 8 bases and J by 2 bases, 10 bases remained unmatched. This CDR3 region has 16 residues. The CDR3 nucleotides read TGTGCCACCGCCTCCCCCGGGACAGGGGTCACAGATACGCAGTATTTT. Translated, it gives CATASPGTGVTDTQYF.

The chain joins TRBV7-7 to TRBJ1-1; the match to TRBD1 covers 8 bases. This CDR3 is 16 amino acids long. In germline, CDR1 is SSHAT, CDR2 FNYEAQ (reference sequence). CDR3 nucleotides: TGTGCTAGCGGAGGACAGGGAGTAATTAGGTACACTGAAGCTTTCTTT. Protein: CASGGQGVIRYTEAFF.

This sequence joins TRBV19 and TRBJ2-7, with D maybe TRBD2 (5 bases). CDR1 is LNHDA and CDR2 is SQIVND in the germline V gene (reference sequence). Trimming took 6 bases from V and 1 from J, leaving 13 bases between them. The CDR3 loop spans 14 amino acids. CDR3 sequence reads: CASSRGGGSYEQYF. The CDR3 DNA reads TGTGCCAGTAGCCGAGGCGGCGGGTCCTACGAGCAGTACTTC.

The chain links TRBV7-8 to TRBJ1-1; 8 positions match TRBD1. V gave up 3 bases and J gave up 0 bases; unmatched junction bases: 6. Per germline, CDR1 SGHVS and CDR2 FQNEAQ. CDR3 length equals 16 residues. CDR3 residues: CASSFGQGLLNTEAFF. The CDR3 DNA sequence: TGTGCCAGCAGCTTCGGACAGGGCCTCTTGAACACTGAAGCTTTCTTT.

The rearrangement uses TRBV5-1 and TRBJ2-1; D gene ambiguous. Germline assignment: CDR1 SGHRS and CDR2 YFSETQ. With 1 base removed from V and 0 bases from J, the gap between germline ends came to 11 bases. This CDR3 is built from 16 residues. In DNA form, the CDR3 reads TGCGCCAGCAGCTTGTTTGCGGATGTCTCCTACAATGAGCAGTTCTTC. Translation gives CASSLFADVSYNEQFF.

The V call is TRBV5-1, the J call TRBJ2-2; D gene ambiguous. Trimming left V 0 bases short and J 5 bases short, with 8 bases between. The CDR3 totals 14 residues. Per the germline V gene, CDR1 is SGHRS and CDR2 is YFSETQ. CDR3 residues: CASSLDSGTGELFF. CDR3 sequence (DNA): TGCGCCAGCAGCTTGGATAGTGGTACCGGGGAGCTGTTTTTT.

This rearrangement joins TRBV28 to TRBJ2-3, with 9 positions matching TRBD2. The J segment lost 2 bases and the V segment lost 6 bases, leaving 18 bases of the junction unmatched. This CDR3 has 19 amino acids. Germline CDR1 is MDHEN and CDR2 is SYDVKM. The CDR3 region is CASSPPGSLGLAFTDTQYF. The CDR3 DNA sequence: TGTGCCAGCAGCCCCCCTGGTTCCTTAGGACTAGCGTTCACAGATACGCAGTATTTT.

J is TRBJ2-3 and V is TRBV18; 12 bases map to TRBD2. Trimming took 2 bases from V and 3 from J; bases not matched to a gene: 3. The CDR3 has 16 amino acids. Germline V lookup: CDR1 KGHSH, CDR2 LQKENI. CDR3: CASSPSLAGGTDTQYF. In DNA form, the CDR3 reads TGTGCCAGCTCACCATCGCTAGCGGGAGGGACAGATACGCAGTATTTT.

V and J are TRBV28 and TRBJ2-2, with D tentatively TRBD2 (7 bases). V lost 3 bases, J lost 3 bases, and 11 bases lay in between. This CDR3 is built from 15 residues. The germline CDR1 and CDR2 sequences are MDHEN and SYDVKM. Written as DNA, the CDR3 is TGTGCCAGCAGTTTTGGGGGGGCGTACACCGGGGAGCTGTTTTTT. Its protein product is CASSFGGAYTGELFF.

This sequence joins TRBV13 and TRBJ1-1; possible D gene TRBD1, 5 bases. CDR3 length: 13 amino acids. Trimming removed 4 bases from V and 5 bases from J, with 11 bases in between. Germline V gene sequence: CDR1 PRHDT, CDR2 FYEKMQ (reference sequence). In DNA form, the CDR3 reads TGTGCCAGCAGCTCCATCCGGGGGACTGAAGCTTTCTTT. Translated: CASSSIRGTEAFF.

The rearrangement links TRBV7-3 to TRBJ2-3; TRBD2 is a possible D gene (6 bases). The CDR3 is 15 residues long. V lost 0 bases, J lost 2 bases, and 9 bases lay in between. Germline V CDR1 and CDR2: SGHTA, FQGTGA. The CDR3 DNA reads as TGTGCCAGCAGCTTAACTAGCGGAACCACAGATACGCAGTATTTT. Translated, it gives CASSLTSGTTDTQYF.

This clone has just one count. This chain links TRBV5-4 with TRBJ1-6; no definite D call. In germline, CDR1 is SGHNT, CDR2 YYREEE (reference sequence). The CDR3 runs to 15 residues. Trimming pared 0 bases from V and 5 bases from J, leaving 9 bases between. CDR3 bases: TGTGCCAGCAGCTTGGATAGCGTCAATAATTCACCCCTCCACTTT. Its translation is CASSLDSVNNSPLHF.

The chain has TRBV3-1 (or the pseudogene TRBV3-2) and TRBJ1-4; D might be TRBD1 (6 bases). The CDR3 length is 15 residues. The germline CDR1 and CDR2 sequences are LGHDT and YNNKEL (reference sequence). The ends were cut back, 1 base at V and 6 bases at J, with 12 bases in the middle. The CDR3 here is CASSQVRGTDEKLFF. Written as DNA, the CDR3 is TGTGCCAGCAGCCAAGTCAGGGGTACGGATGAAAAACTGTTTTTT.

The chain couples TRBV7-3 to TRBJ1-5; D not resolved. This CDR3 has 11 amino acids. Germline V gives CDR1 SGHTA, CDR2 FQGTGA. Trimming pared 6 bases from V and 5 bases from J, leaving 5 bases between. CDR3 nucleotide sequence: TGTGCCAGCAGTCCCTATCAGCCCCAGCATTTT. It is translated as CASSPYQPQHF.

The chain couples TRBV28 to TRBJ1-1, with no clear D. The CDR3 runs 13 residues. V gave up 5 bases and J gave up 7 bases, with 14 bases separating them. The germline V gene has CDR1 MDHEN and CDR2 SYDVKM. CDR3 in amino acids: CASSPLLFREAFF. In DNA, the CDR3 is TGTGCCAGCAGTCCCCTCCTTTTCCGTGAAGCTTTCTTT.

The chain employs TRBV10-2 and TRBJ2-7; 9 bases are shared with TRBD1. The trim removed 6 bases at V and 3 bases at J, leaving 9 bases unmatched. This CDR3 has 15 residues. Germline V gives CDR1 WSHSY, CDR2 SAAADI. The CDR3 loop is CASRLGTGKDYEQYF. CDR3 coding DNA: TGCGCCAGCAGGCTTGGGACAGGGAAGGACTACGAGCAGTACTTC.

The chain has TRBV7-2 and TRBJ1-2; D remains ambiguous. Trimming removed 5 bases at V and 4 bases at J, with 11 bases between. The length of the CDR3 is 13 residues. Germline loops: CDR1 SGHTA, CDR2 FQGNSA. CDR3 DNA: TGTGCCAGCAGCGAACAGAATTTCTATGGCTACACCTTC. This sequence encodes CASSEQNFYGYTF.

The chain is built from TRBV30 and TRBJ1-2; D uncertain. The germline CDR1 and CDR2 sequences are GTSNPN and SVGIG (reference sequence). V was shortened by 3 bases and J by 4 bases, with 15 bases between the two germline ends. This CDR3 region has 14 residues. The DNA for the CDR3 is TGTGCCTGGAGCGAAGGAGGAGGGTTCTATGGCTACACCTTC. Residues: CAWSEGGGFYGYTF.

This sequence joins TRBV27 and TRBJ2-1, with 7 bases fitting TRBD1. CDR3 length: 15 residues. Germline trimming cut 5 bases from V and 0 bases from J; bases unmatched to any gene: 4. The V gene's germline CDR1 is MNHEY and CDR2 SMNVEV (reference sequence). The CDR3 coding sequence is TGTGCCAGCAGTGACAGGGACAGCTCCTACAATGAGCAGTTCTTC. This gives the protein CASSDRDSSYNEQFF.

The rearrangement uses TRBV11-2 and TRBJ2-1; no clear D gene. The length of the CDR3 is 16 residues. The ends were cut back, 1 base at V and 7 bases at J, with 17 bases in the middle. Germline loops: CDR1 SGHAT, CDR2 FQNNGV. CDR3 region: CASSLAFMGRWNEQFF. DNA of the CDR3: TGTGCCAGCAGCTTAGCTTTTATGGGCCGCTGGAATGAGCAGTTCTTC.

The chain is built from TRBV9 and TRBJ1-6; 7 positions agree with TRBD1. After removal of 1 base from V and 11 bases from J, the junction contained 3 bases not matched to a gene. The CDR3 has 13 amino acids. The germline gives CDR1 SGDLS, CDR2 YYNGEE. Written as DNA, the CDR3 is TGTGCCAGCAGCGTAACAGGGGAGCCACCCCTCCACTTT. This sequence encodes CASSVTGEPPLHF.

The V and J genes are TRBV7-9 and TRBJ1-6; 9 bases agree with TRBD1. Germline V gives CDR1 SEHNR, CDR2 FQNEAQ (reference sequence). Losses at the gene ends were 4 bases for V and 5 bases for J; bases not matched to a gene: 3. This CDR3 spans 15 amino acids. The CDR3 spells CASSSGQGDNSPLHF. The DNA of the CDR3 is TGTGCCAGCAGCTCGGGACAGGGTGATAATTCACCCCTCCACTTT.

V gene TRBV20-1 combines with J gene TRBJ2-1, with D uncertain. The CDR3 has 11 amino acids. Germline V CDR1 and CDR2: DFQATT, SNEGSKA (reference sequence). V lost 8 bases and J lost 8, with 13 bases in between. The CDR3 region has the DNA TGCAGTCTGTCCCGAGGCGATGAGCAGTTCTTC. Residues: CSLSRGDEQFF.

The chain joins TRBV9 to TRBJ2-3; the match to TRBD2 covers 8 bases. V lost 3 bases to trimming and J lost 2 bases; unmatched junction nucleotides: 26. CDR3 length equals 22 residues. CDR1 is SGDLS, CDR2 YYNGEE, per germline. DNA of the CDR3: TGTGCCAGCAGCGGCTCGGGGGGGCTCGGGCTATCGGTCCCCTCCCACACAGATACGCAGTATTTT. It codes for CASSGSGGLGLSVPSHTDTQYF.